This TCR beta chain is drawn from a study of blood T cell repertoires in COVID-19. V lost 2 bases, J lost 3 bases, and 11 bases lay in between. The V gene's germline CDR1 is GTSNPN and CDR2 SVGIG (reference sequence). The CDR3 is made up of 14 amino acids. Per the original data handling: Estimation of nucleated cell counts was performed using reference gene primer amplification. Profiling relied on immunoSEQ multiplex PCR, and the TCRdb table lists in-frame clones only, not all of them. V and J calls and clone size come straight from that table; D and trimming were deduced from the DNA. The table shows roughly 250,000 clones, with about 86% occurring only once.

The rearrangement joins TRBV30 to TRBJ1-5; tentative D call: TRBD1 (5 bases). The TCR comes from a woman older than 75 with acute or convalescent COVID-19. Sequencing was performed on peripheral blood. CDR3 sequence: CAWSSGTNNQPQHF. The CDR3 coding sequence is TGTGCCTGGAGTTCAGGGACTAACAATCAGCCCCAGCATTTT.